A selection of T cell receptor beta chains follows, all from one sample in a study of T cell changes during pregnancy in multiple sclerosis. Clones were sequenced by immunoSEQ multiplex PCR, and TCRdb holds only the in-frame ones, with some missing. The table lists about 80,000 clones, around 94% of them singletons. This specimen was CD4+ T cells from peripheral blood mononuclear cells, taken before pregnancy. These receptors were collected from a female donor with multiple sclerosis, enrolled in a pregnancy study. The CDR3 runs from the conserved cysteine through the conserved F or W. Fields, in order: clone size, D gene, V gene, J gene, CDR3 DNA, CDR3 protein. A D gene is named only where the DNA matches it firmly. Where a row states a size, it is once, few, many or the class of an expanded clone; other rows omit it.

-	-	TRBV5-1	TRBJ2-1	TGCGCCAGCAGCTTGAACGCGGGGTCCTACAATGAGCAGTTCTTC	CASSLNAGSYNEQFF
-	-	TRBV5-8	TRBJ1-6	TGTGCCAGCAGCCGGAGGGGTTCACCCCTCCACTTT	CASSRRGSPLHF
-	TRBD1	TRBV5-4	TRBJ1-1	TGTGCCAGCAGCTTGATCCCTGGACAGGCCCTGAACACTGAAGCTTTCTTT	CASSLIPGQALNTEAFF
once	TRBD1	TRBV10-3	TRBJ1-2	TGTGCCATCACCGAGGGGGCTTACTATGGCTACACCTTC	CAITEGAYYGYTF
-	-	TRBV7-2	TRBJ2-7	TGTGCCAGCAGCTTTCCCCCTTGGAGCGAGCAGTACTTC	CASSFPPWSEQYF
-	-	TRBV5-1	TRBJ1-1	TGCGCCAGCAGCTCAGGGGATTTGAACACTGAAGCTTTCTTT	CASSSGDLNTEAFF
-	TRBD1	TRBV30	TRBJ1-2	TGTGCCTGCTCGGGGGACAGGATCTATGGCTACACCTTC	CACSGDRIYGYTF
-	-	TRBV7-2	TRBJ2-1	TGTGCCAGCAGCTCTTCAGGGATAAGCCCCTACAATGAGCAGTTCTTC	CASSSSGISPYNEQFF
-	-	TRBV5-1	TRBJ1-1	TGCGCCAGCTGGACCGGCAGGGGCCTGGACACTGAAGCTTTCTTT	CASWTGRGLDTEAFF
once	TRBD1	TRBV6-1	TRBJ1-5	TGTGCCAGCAGCGAACAGGGGGCCCGGCAGCCCCAGCATTTT	CASSEQGARQPQHF
-	-	TRBV7-2	TRBJ1-6	TGTGCCAGCAGCTTAGAGGCGGGGAGGAATTCACCCCTCCACTTT	CASSLEAGRNSPLHF
-	TRBD2	TRBV27	TRBJ2-1	TGTGCCAGCACCCTACTAGCGGGAGGAGGGAATGAGCAGTTCTTC	CASTLLAGGGNEQFF
-	-	TRBV19	TRBJ1-2	TGTGCCAGTGCCGACGGCCGTGGCGGGGGCTACACCTTC	CASADGRGGGYTF
-	TRBD1	TRBV6-5	TRBJ1-5	TGTGCCAGCAGTGGGGGGACAGGGGAGAATCAGCCCCAGCATTTT	CASSGGTGENQPQHF
-	-	TRBV7-9	TRBJ2-5	TGTGCCAGCAGCCGAGGGACAAGCCAAGAGACCCAGTACTTC	CASSRGTSQETQYF
-	-	TRBV19	TRBJ2-7	TGTGCCAGTAGAGAGACAGGAAGATCCTACGAGCAGTACTTC	CASRETGRSYEQYF
-	TRBD2	TRBV15	TRBJ2-7	TGTGCCACCAGCCCAACCTCGGGACTAGTCTACGAGCAGTACTTC	CATSPTSGLVYEQYF
-	-	TRBV19	TRBJ1-1	TGTGCCAGTAGTACCGGAGGGAGTAGGGACACTGAAGCTTTCTTT	CASSTGGSRDTEAFF
once	-	TRBV5-1	TRBJ2-3	TGCGCCAGCAGCTTAGGACAGAGCACAGATACGCAGTATTTT	CASSLGQSTDTQYF
-	-	TRBV9	TRBJ1-1	TGTGCCAGCAGCCGGGATGAGGGGGTAGGGACTGAAGCTTTCTTT	CASSRDEGVGTEAFF
-	-	TRBV10-1	TRBJ1-4	TGCGCCAGCAGTGAGTCCCACCAGACAACTAATGAAAAACTGTTTTTT	CASSESHQTTNEKLFF
-	-	TRBV28	TRBJ1-1	TGTGCCAGCAGCTGGGGGCAGGCACCACGGGCCTCCCTATCTTGGAACACTGAAGCTTTCTTT	CASSWGQAPRASLSWNTEAFF
-	-	TRBV6-5	TRBJ1-1	TGTGCCAGCAGCCAAGGACAGTGGAGAGAAGCTTTCTTT	CASSQGQWREAFF
-	-	TRBV28	TRBJ1-3	TGTGCCAGCAGTTTACAGGGGCCCGACACCATATATTTT	CASSLQGPDTIYF
-	TRBD2	TRBV9	TRBJ2-2	TGTGCCAGCAGTGTGGGGACTAGCGGGAGACCCGGGGAGCTGTTTTTT	CASSVGTSGRPGELFF
-	TRBD1	TRBV5-1	TRBJ1-1	TGCGCCAGCAGCCCCGGACAGGGGATGGGCACTGAAGCTTTCTTT	CASSPGQGMGTEAFF
-	-	TRBV15	TRBJ1-2	TGTGCCACCAGCAGAGATTCCGGGACGGGACTAAACTATGGCTACACCTTC	CATSRDSGTGLNYGYTF
once	TRBD1	TRBV7-2	TRBJ2-1	TGTGCCAGCAGCCGGGACAGCTCCTACAATGAGCAGTTCTTC	CASSRDSSYNEQFF
-	-	TRBV2	TRBJ1-4	TGTGCCAGCAGCAGGGGAACTAATGAAAAACTGTTTTTT	CASSRGTNEKLFF
-	-	TRBV29-1	TRBJ1-4	TGCAGCGTTGAAGAAAGAGGTCCAACTAATGAAAAACTGTTTTTT	CSVEERGPTNEKLFF
-	-	TRBV15	TRBJ1-1	TGTGCCACCAGCAGTACAGGCCGGACTGAAGCTTTCTTT	CATSSTGRTEAFF
-	TRBD2	TRBV7-8	TRBJ2-3	TGTGCCAGCAGCCTGCCTGCGGGGGGGTTAAAAACAGATACGCAGTATTTT	CASSLPAGGLKTDTQYF
few	TRBD1	TRBV5-6	TRBJ1-1	TGTGCCAGCACCAGGACAGGGGGGGGCACTGAAGCTTTCTTT	CASTRTGGGTEAFF
-	TRBD2	TRBV7-8	TRBJ2-1	TGTGCCAGCAGCTTAGCAGGCCGGGTTGGAATAGCGGGAGGCTATGAGCAGTTCTTC	CASSLAGRVGIAGGYEQFF
-	-	TRBV9	TRBJ1-2	TGTGCCAGCAGCTCCCCCGGCACGGGATCTAACTATGGCTACACCTTC	CASSSPGTGSNYGYTF
once	-	TRBV7-2	TRBJ1-1	TGTGCCAGCAGCTTAGTCCCCGAGGCTGAAGCTTTCTTT	CASSLVPEAEAFF
-	-	TRBV6-1	TRBJ1-5	TGTGCCAGCAGTGAAGCTGGGGGGGTTCATCAGCCCCAGCATTTT	CASSEAGGVHQPQHF
-	TRBD2	TRBV19	TRBJ2-2	TGTGCCAGTAGTATAGACGGGGGGGCCGACGGGGAGCTGTTTTTT	CASSIDGGADGELFF
-	-	TRBV12-5	TRBJ1-1	TGTGCTAGTGCTCGAGGGGGGAACACTGAAGCTTTCTTT	CASARGGNTEAFF
-	TRBD1	TRBV6-1	TRBJ2-5	TGTGCCAGCGGGACAGGGGGGGTGGGAGAGACCCAGTACTTC	CASGTGGVGETQYF
-	TRBD1	TRBV11-2	TRBJ1-1	TGTGCCAGCAGCTTAGGGGACAGGGTCCTGAACACTGAAGCTTTCTTT	CASSLGDRVLNTEAFF
few	TRBD1	TRBV5-4	TRBJ1-1	TGTGCCAGCAGTCTGGAGGCAGGGGGCATGAACACTGAAGCTTTCTTT	CASSLEAGGMNTEAFF
-	TRBD1	TRBV7-9	TRBJ1-4	TGTGCCAGCAGCCTCACCAGACAGGGGGCGCGGGGCCTGGGTGAAAAACTGTTTTTT	CASSLTRQGARGLGEKLFF
-	TRBD2	TRBV6-1	TRBJ2-1	TGTGCCAGCTGTCCCGGGACTAACCCCTTTAATGAGCAGTTCTTC	CASCPGTNPFNEQFF
-	-	TRBV5-1	TRBJ1-1	TGCGCCAGCAGCTTGGATAGCTCGTCGGTCGCTGAAGCTTTCTTT	CASSLDSSSVAEAFF
few	TRBD1	TRBV15	TRBJ1-1	TGTGCCACCAGCTGGACAGGGGGGAACACTGAAGCTTTCTTT	CATSWTGGNTEAFF
-	TRBD1	TRBV19	TRBJ1-4	TGTGCCAGTAGGATGGGGACAGGTGGTGCAACTAATGAAAAACTGTTTTTT	CASRMGTGGATNEKLFF
-	-	TRBV9	TRBJ1-1	TGTGCCAGCAGCGTAGGGTTACTAGGGAGCACTGAAGCTTTCTTT	CASSVGLLGSTEAFF
-	-	TRBV6-1	TRBJ2-7	TGTGCCAGCAGTGCCCTACTTTACGAGCAGTACTTC	CASSALLYEQYF
-	-	TRBV28	TRBJ2-7	TGTGCCAGCAGCCGCGACAGTTTATGGCAGTACTTC	CASSRDSLWQYF
-	-	TRBV5-1	TRBJ2-1	TGCGCCAGCAGCGACGTTGCGCGAGGGGGATACAATGAGCAGTTCTTC	CASSDVARGGYNEQFF